The 15 T cell receptor beta chains reported below all come from one sample, sequenced in a study of blood T cell repertoires in COVID-19. Only in-frame clones appear in the TCRdb table, and some are missing; sequencing was by immunoSEQ multiplex PCR. The table includes 70,000 or so clones, around 86% detected once. Sequenced input: peripheral blood. The receptors here all came from a man aged 45-65 years with active COVID-19.

This chain connects TRBV11-3 to TRBJ1-1; perhaps TRBD1 as D (6 bases). CDR3 length: 13 amino acids. Germline lookup yields CDR1 SGHNT and CDR2 YENEEA. V shed 5 bases and J shed 8 bases, with 15 bases lying between them. CDR3 loop: CASSRKGGLEAFF. The CDR3 coding sequence is TGTGCCAGCAGCCGTAAGGGGGGGTTAGAAGCTTTCTTT.

This chain joins TRBV28 and TRBJ2-2, with a tentative D call TRBD1 (5 bases). The germline CDR1 and CDR2 sequences are MDHEN and SYDVKM. The CDR3 sequence is 15 residues long. V dropped 3 bases and J dropped 3 bases, with 11 bases sitting between them. The CDR3 DNA follows: TGTGCCAGCAGTTTCAAGGGGCTTTACACCGGGGAGCTGTTTTTT. Translation: CASSFKGLYTGELFF.

The chain carries TRBV28 and TRBJ2-3; TRBD1 might be the D (6 bases). Germline loops: CDR1 MDHEN, CDR2 SYDVKM. Trimming removed 4 bases at V and 2 bases at J, with 10 bases between. This CDR3 comprises 14 residues. CDR3 protein: CASSSYRDTDTQYF. In nucleotides, the CDR3 is TGTGCCAGCAGTTCGTACAGGGACACAGATACGCAGTATTTT.

In its sample, this clone was seen once. The V and J genes are TRBV14 and TRBJ1-1; possible D gene TRBD1, 5 bases. From germline, CDR1 is SGHDN and CDR2 FVKESK. The ends were cut back, 1 base at V and 7 bases at J, with 13 bases in the middle. This CDR3 has 14 residues. The chain's CDR3 is CASSQVGQANEAFF. The CDR3 DNA sequence: TGTGCCAGCAGCCAAGTTGGACAAGCAAATGAAGCTTTCTTT.

This clone was observed a single time. The chain uses TRBV2 and TRBJ2-2, with 12 bases matching TRBD2. Per germline, CDR1 SNHLY and CDR2 FYNNEI. Trimming cost V 6 bases and J 1 base; bases outside gene matches: 0. The CDR3 length is 15 residues. This chain's CDR3 is CASRGLAGNTGELFF. CDR3 DNA sequence: TGTGCCAGCAGGGGACTAGCGGGGAACACCGGGGAGCTGTTTTTT. The full variable domain, rest sourced from reference TRBV2 and TRBJ2-2, is EPEVTQTPSHQVTQMGQEVILRCVPISNHLYFYWYRQILGQKVEFLVSFYNNEISEKSEIFDDQFSVERPDGSNFTLKIRSTKLEDSAMYFCASRGLAGNTGELFFGEGSRLTVL.

This clone was detected only a few times. The CDR3 loop reads CASSLIGEEQFF. The CDR3 region has the DNA TGTGCCAGCAGTTTAATCGGGGAAGAGCAGTTCTTC. This chain uses TRBV27 with TRBJ2-1; the D gene is possibly TRBD2 (5 bases). Germline CDR1 is MNHEY and CDR2 is SMNVEV (reference sequence). V shed 2 bases and J shed 10 bases, with 9 bases lying between them. This CDR3 contains 12 residues.

V is TRBV9 and J is TRBJ2-1; D perhaps matches TRBD1 (6 bases). Germline assignment: CDR1 SGDLS and CDR2 YYNGEE. The CDR3 runs to 15 residues. V dropped 1 base and J dropped 8 bases, with 16 bases sitting between them. The chain's CDR3 is CASSVRGNLGDEQFF. For the CDR3, the DNA is TGTGCCAGCAGCGTAAGGGGGAACCTAGGAGATGAGCAGTTCTTC.

V and J are TRBV5-8 and TRBJ1-1, with D possibly TRBD1 on 5 matching bases. This CDR3 is 14 amino acids long. V lost 0 bases and J 2 bases, leaving 8 bases between the germline ends. Germline loops: CDR1 SGHTS, CDR2 YDEGEE. Here the CDR3 DNA reads TGTGCCAGCAGCTTGGTGCAGGGCAACACTGAAGCTTTCTTT. Translated, it gives CASSLVQGNTEAFF. The full variable domain, completed using reference TRBV5-8 and TRBJ1-1, is EAGVTQSPTHLIKTRGQQATLRCSPISGHTSVYWYQQALGLGLQFLLWYDEGEERNRGNFPPRFSGRQFPNYSSELNVNALELEDSALYLCASSLVQGNTEAFFGQGTRLTVV.

This clone was counted a single time. The V gene is TRBV28, the J gene TRBJ2-3; the match to TRBD1 covers 9 bases. Germline assignment: CDR1 MDHEN and CDR2 SYDVKM. The J segment lost 4 bases and the V segment lost 5 bases, leaving 10 bases of the junction unmatched. The CDR3 has 16 amino acids. CDR3 bases: TGTGCCAGCAGTCCCTTAACAGGGGGCTGGTCAGATACGCAGTATTTT. Translation gives CASSPLTGGWSDTQYF.

This clone was seen once. This chain joins TRBV19 and TRBJ2-6; a weak D match, TRBD2 (5 bases). This CDR3 is 14 amino acids long. The V end lost 6 bases, the J end lost 4 bases, and 10 bases lay between the germline ends. Per germline, CDR1 LNHDA and CDR2 SQIVND (reference sequence). The CDR3 here is CASSPSGGANVLTF. The CDR3 DNA follows: TGTGCCAGTAGCCCGTCGGGGGGGGCCAACGTCCTGACTTTC.

This clone was seen only a few times. The chain uses TRBV7-3 and TRBJ1-6; D gene unclear. CDR1 is SGHTA, CDR2 FQGTGA, per germline. V lost 6 bases, J lost 7 bases, and 4 bases lay in between. The CDR3 has 11 residues. The CDR3 sequence is CASSLNSPLHF. The CDR3, as DNA: TGTGCCAGCAGTCTGAATTCACCCCTCCACTTT. Combining the CDR3 with reference TRBV7-3 and TRBJ1-6 gives the whole variable domain GAGVSQTPSNKVTEKGKYVELRCDPISGHTALYWYRQSLGQGPEFLIYFQGTGAADDSGLPNDRFFAVRPEGSVSTLKIQRTERGDSAVYLCASSLNSPLHFGNGTRLTVT.

The genes are TRBV7-9 and TRBJ2-2, with D tentatively TRBD1 (5 bases). In germline, CDR1 is SEHNR, CDR2 FQNEAQ (reference sequence). The CDR3 extends over 16 amino acids. V was trimmed by 1 base and J by 9 bases, leaving 18 bases between them. The CDR3 here is CASSLGGARIGRELFF. The CDR3 DNA sequence: TGTGCCAGCAGCTTAGGTGGGGCACGGATCGGCCGGGAGCTGTTTTTT.

The rearrangement uses TRBV28 and TRBJ2-1; tentative D call: TRBD1 (5 bases). CDR1 MDHEN and CDR2 SYDVKM come from the germline V gene. V dropped 2 bases and J dropped 8 bases, with 16 bases sitting between them. The CDR3 consists of 15 residues. In DNA form, the CDR3 reads TGTGCCAGCAGTTTAGGGGCCGTACTAACTGATGAGCAGTTCTTC. Its translation: CASSLGAVLTDEQFF.

The chain has TRBV9 and TRBJ2-1; 8 bases are a match to TRBD2. The V gene end was trimmed by 0 bases and the J gene end by 7 bases; junction bases not matched to a gene: 6. There are 15 residues in the CDR3. The V gene's germline CDR1 is SGDLS and CDR2 YYNGEE. For the CDR3, the DNA is TGTGCCAGCAGCGTAGTGGGCGGGAGGATTAATGAGCAGTTCTTC. This codes for CASSVVGGRINEQFF.

This sequence joins TRBV28 and TRBJ2-7; 7 positions match TRBD1. The CDR3 loop spans 13 amino acids. V was clipped by 3 bases and J by 9 bases; unmatched bases: 8. CDR1 is MDHEN, CDR2 SYDVKM, per germline. The CDR3 bases are TGTGCCAGCAGTTTGGGACAGATTGCCCGGCAGTACTTC. Translation: CASSLGQIARQYF.